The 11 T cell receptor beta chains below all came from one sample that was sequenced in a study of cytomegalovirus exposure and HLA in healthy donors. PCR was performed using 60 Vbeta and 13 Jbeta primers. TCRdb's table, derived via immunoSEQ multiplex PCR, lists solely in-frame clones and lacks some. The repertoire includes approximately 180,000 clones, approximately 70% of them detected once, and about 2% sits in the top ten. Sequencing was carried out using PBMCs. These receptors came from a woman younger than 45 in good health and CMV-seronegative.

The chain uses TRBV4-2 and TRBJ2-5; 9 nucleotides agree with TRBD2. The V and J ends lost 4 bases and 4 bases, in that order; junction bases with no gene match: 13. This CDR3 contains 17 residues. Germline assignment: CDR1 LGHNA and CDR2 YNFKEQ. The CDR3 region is CASSLGAGGGAPETQYF. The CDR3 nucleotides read TGTGCCAGCAGCCTGGGTGCGGGCGGGGGGGCCCCAGAGACCCAGTACTTC.

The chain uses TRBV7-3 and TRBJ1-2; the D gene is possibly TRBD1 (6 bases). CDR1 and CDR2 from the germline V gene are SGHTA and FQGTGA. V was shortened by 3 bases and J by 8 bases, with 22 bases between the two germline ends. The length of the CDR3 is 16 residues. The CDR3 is CASSFLGRQGWFGYTF. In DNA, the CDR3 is TGTGCCAGCAGCTTCCTGGGCCGGCAGGGGTGGTTCGGCTACACCTTC.

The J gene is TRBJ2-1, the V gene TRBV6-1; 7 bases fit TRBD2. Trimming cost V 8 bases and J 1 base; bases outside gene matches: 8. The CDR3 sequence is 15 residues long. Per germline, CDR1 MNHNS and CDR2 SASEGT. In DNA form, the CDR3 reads TGTGCCAGCTCGCGGGAGCGGGATTCCTACAATGAGCAGTTCTTC. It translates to CASSRERDSYNEQFF.

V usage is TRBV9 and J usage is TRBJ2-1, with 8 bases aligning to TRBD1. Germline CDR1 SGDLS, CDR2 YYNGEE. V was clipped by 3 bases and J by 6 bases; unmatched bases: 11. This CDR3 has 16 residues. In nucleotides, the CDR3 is TGTGCCAGCAGCGGCTGGACAGGGATCGGGACCAATGAGCAGTTCTTC. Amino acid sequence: CASSGWTGIGTNEQFF.

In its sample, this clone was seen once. The CDR3 sequence is CASSPSPQETQYF. The CDR3 nucleotides are TGTGCCAGCTCACCATCTCCCCAAGAGACCCAGTACTTC. The V gene is TRBV18, the J gene TRBJ2-5; no clear D. V was cut by 2 bases and J by 1 base, with 5 bases left in between. The germline gives CDR1 KGHSH, CDR2 LQKENI. The CDR3 consists of 13 residues.

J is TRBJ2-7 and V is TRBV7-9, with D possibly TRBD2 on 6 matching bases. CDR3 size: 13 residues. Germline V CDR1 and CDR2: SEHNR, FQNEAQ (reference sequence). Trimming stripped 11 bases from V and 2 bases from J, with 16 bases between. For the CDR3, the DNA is TGTGCCTCCGGAGGGAAATACGCCTACGAGCAGTACTTC. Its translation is CASGGKYAYEQYF.

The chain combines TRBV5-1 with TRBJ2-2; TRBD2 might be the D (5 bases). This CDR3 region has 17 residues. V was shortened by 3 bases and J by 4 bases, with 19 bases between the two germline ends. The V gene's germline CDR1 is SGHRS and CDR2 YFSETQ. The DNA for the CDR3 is TGCGCCAGCAGCTGGCCCTCGGGGTTCAAGGGCACCGGGGAGCTGTTTTTT. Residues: CASSWPSGFKGTGELFF.

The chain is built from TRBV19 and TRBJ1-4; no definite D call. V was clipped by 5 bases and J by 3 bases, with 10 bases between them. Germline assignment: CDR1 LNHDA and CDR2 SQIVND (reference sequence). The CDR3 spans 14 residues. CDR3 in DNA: TGTGCCAGTAGTCCTCGCGGAGCTAATGAAAAACTGTTTTTT. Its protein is CASSPRGANEKLFF.

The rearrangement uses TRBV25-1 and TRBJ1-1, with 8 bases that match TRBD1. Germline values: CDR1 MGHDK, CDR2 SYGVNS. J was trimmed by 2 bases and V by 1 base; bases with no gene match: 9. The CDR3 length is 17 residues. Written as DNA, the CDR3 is TGTGCCAGCAGTGAATTTATGGAACAGGGGGGAAACACTGAAGCTTTCTTT. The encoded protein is CASSEFMEQGGNTEAFF.

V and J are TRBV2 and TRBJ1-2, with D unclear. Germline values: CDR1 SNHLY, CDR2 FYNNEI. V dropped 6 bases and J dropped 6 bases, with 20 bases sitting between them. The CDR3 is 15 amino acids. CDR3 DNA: TGTGCCAGCAGCCAAGCGGCTTTCTCCGCGGATGGCTACACCTTC. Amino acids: CASSQAAFSADGYTF.

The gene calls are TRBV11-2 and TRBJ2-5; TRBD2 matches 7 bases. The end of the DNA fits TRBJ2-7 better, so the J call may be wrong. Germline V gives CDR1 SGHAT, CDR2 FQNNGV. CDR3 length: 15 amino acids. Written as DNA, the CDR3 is TGTGCCAGCAGCTTAGGGGTAGCGGGTTCCTACGAGCAGTACTTC. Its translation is CASSLGVAGSYEQYF.